This entry lists 11 T cell receptor beta chains sequenced from one sample in a study of blood T cell repertoires in COVID-19. Only in-frame clones appear in the TCRdb table, and some are missing; sequencing was by immunoSEQ multiplex PCR. The sample consists of 200,000 to 250,000 clones, roughly 80% of them appearing once. The specimen sequenced was peripheral blood. The source is a man aged 25-40 years with active or convalescent COVID-19.

V gene TRBV19 combines with J gene TRBJ1-5, with a possible D match to TRBD1 (6 bases). Germline CDR1 is LNHDA and CDR2 is SQIVND (reference sequence). The CDR3 loop spans 15 amino acids. Trimming removed 6 bases from V and 3 bases from J, with 15 bases in between. The CDR3 coding sequence is TGTGCCAGTAGCCCCCCGGGGGGCTTCAATCAGCCCCAGCATTTT. Protein sequence: CASSPPGGFNQPQHF.

The V and J genes are TRBV6-5 and TRBJ2-1, with TRBD2 matching 9 bases. The CDR3 has 14 amino acids. The V gene end was trimmed by 8 bases and the J gene end by 4 bases; junction bases not matched to a gene: 6. Germline lookup yields CDR1 MNHEY and CDR2 SVGAGI. CDR3 in DNA: TGTGCCAGCCAGGTAGCGGGAGTATACAATGAGCAGTTCTTC. Translating gives CASQVAGVYNEQFF.

The V gene is TRBV4-1, the J gene TRBJ1-6; a possible D gene is TRBD1 (5 bases). Germline V gene sequence: CDR1 MGHRA, CDR2 YSYEKL. With 1 base removed from V and 7 bases from J, the gap between germline ends came to 11 bases. This CDR3 contains 15 residues. Here the CDR3 DNA reads TGCGCCAGCAGCCAAGCCGCCAGGGAAAATTCACCCCTCCACTTT. This translates into CASSQAARENSPLHF.

This clone showed up just once. The V gene is TRBV9, the J gene TRBJ2-3, with D perhaps matching TRBD2 (6 bases). This CDR3 has 16 amino acids. The germline CDR1 and CDR2 sequences are SGDLS and YYNGEE. Trimming left V 3 bases short and J 1 base short, with 15 bases between. CDR3 bases: TGTGCCAGCAGCGCACGTACTAGCCCGGGCACAGATACGCAGTATTTT. It encodes CASSARTSPGTDTQYF.

The V gene is TRBV6-5, the J gene TRBJ2-7, with 7 bases that match TRBD2. V was clipped by 0 bases and J by 5 bases; unmatched bases: 7. CDR1 is MNHEY, CDR2 SVGAGI, per germline. The CDR3 loop spans 15 amino acids. The CDR3 sequence: CASSYSWGGGHEQYF. As DNA, the CDR3 is TGTGCCAGCAGTTACTCATGGGGGGGTGGCCACGAGCAGTACTTC.

The rearrangement links TRBV7-2 to TRBJ1-3; TRBD1 is a possible D gene (6 bases). Trimming took 5 bases from V and 7 from J, leaving 18 bases between them. This CDR3 comprises 15 residues. Germline-derived CDR1 and CDR2 are SGHTA and FQGNSA. The CDR3 spells CASSRTGQFGNTIYF. Here the CDR3 DNA reads TGTGCCAGCAGCCGCACCGGACAGTTTGGCAACACCATATATTTT.

This clone was observed a single time. J is TRBJ2-1 and V is TRBV11-3, with D maybe TRBD1 (6 bases). Germline-derived CDR1 and CDR2 are SGHNT and YENEEA. V lost 6 bases and J lost 6, with 9 bases in between. CDR3 length: 12 residues. CDR3 DNA sequence: TGTGCCAGCAGATCGGACAGCAATGAGCAGTTCTTC. This translates into CASRSDSNEQFF. Full variable domain (remainder filled in from reference TRBV11-3 and TRBJ2-1): EAGVVQSPRYKIIEKKQPVAFWCNPISGHNTLYWYLQNLGQGPELLIRYENEEAVDDSQLPKDRFSAERLKGVDSTLKIQPAELGDSAVYLCASRSDSNEQFFGPGTRLTVL.

There are a few counts of this clone. The same CDR3 also results from other DNA sequences found in this sample. The chain links TRBV5-1 to TRBJ1-1, with D unclear. The CDR3 length is 12 residues. Germline CDR1 reads SGHRS; CDR2 reads YFSETQ. Deletions cut 2 bases from V and 5 bases from J, with 7 bases between. The CDR3 loop is CASSFGGTEAFF. CDR3 nucleotides: TGCGCCAGCAGCTTCGGCGGGACTGAAGCTTTCTTT.

This sequence joins TRBV4-3 and TRBJ1-1; unclear D gene. The CDR3 has 13 residues. The V gene lost 2 bases and the J gene lost 0 bases, with 4 bases spanning the gap. CDR1 and CDR2 from the germline V gene are LGHNA and YSLEER. The CDR3 here is CASSQQLNTEAFF. The DNA of the CDR3 is TGCGCCAGCAGCCAACAGTTGAACACTGAAGCTTTCTTT.

This rearrangement joins TRBV18 to TRBJ1-1, with 8 bases matching TRBD1. Trimming took 6 bases from V and 12 from J; bases not matched to a gene: 12. From germline, CDR1 is KGHSH and CDR2 LQKENI. This CDR3 has 13 residues. In nucleotides, the CDR3 is TGTGCCAGCTCCCAGGACAGGGATAGCGAGACTTTCTTT. It translates to CASSQDRDSETFF.

This clone appeared a few times. CDR3 sequence (DNA): TGTGCCAGCAGAGCAACTAGTAGGGTTGCCCAGTACTTC. Translation: CASRATSRVAQYF. The gene calls are TRBV6-5 and TRBJ2-5; possibly TRBD2 for D (5 bases). V lost 6 bases and J lost 9, with 17 bases in between. The CDR3 totals 13 residues. Germline values: CDR1 MNHEY, CDR2 SVGAGI.